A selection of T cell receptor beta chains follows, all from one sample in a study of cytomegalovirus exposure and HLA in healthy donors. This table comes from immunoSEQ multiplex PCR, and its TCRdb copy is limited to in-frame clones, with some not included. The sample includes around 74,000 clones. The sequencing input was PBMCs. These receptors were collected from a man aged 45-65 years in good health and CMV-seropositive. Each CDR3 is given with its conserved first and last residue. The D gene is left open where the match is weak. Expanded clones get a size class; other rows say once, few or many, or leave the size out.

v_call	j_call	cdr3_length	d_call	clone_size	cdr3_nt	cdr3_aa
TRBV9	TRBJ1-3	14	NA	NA	TGTGCCAGCAGCCCTTCAAGCCCGGAGAACACCATATATTTT	CASSPSSPENTIYF
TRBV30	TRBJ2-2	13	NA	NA	TGTGCCTGGAGGGACTTGGACACCGGGGAGCTGTTTTTT	CAWRDLDTGELFF
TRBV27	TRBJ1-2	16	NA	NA	TGTGCCAGCAGTCAAGGGAGGAAGGCCAACAACTATGGCTACACCTTC	CASSQGRKANNYGYTF
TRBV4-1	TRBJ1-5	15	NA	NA	TGCGCCAGCAGCCAAGAGGGGAGGGTTACTCAGCCCCAGCATTTT	CASSQEGRVTQPQHF
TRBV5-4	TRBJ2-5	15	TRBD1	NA	TGTGCCAGCACCTCTGGACAGGGGGCGGGAGAGACCCAGTACTTC	CASTSGQGAGETQYF
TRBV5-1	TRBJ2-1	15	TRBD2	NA	TGCGCCAGCGGAACTCTAGCGGGAGGGGACAATGAGCAGTTCTTC	CASGTLAGGDNEQFF
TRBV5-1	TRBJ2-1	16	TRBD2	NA	TGCGCCAGCAGCGAGGGACTAGCGGTCCGCTACAATGAGCAGTTCTTC	CASSEGLAVRYNEQFF
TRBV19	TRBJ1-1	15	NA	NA	TGTGCCAGTACCGGACGTACAGGTTCGAACACTGAAGCTTTCTTT	CASTGRTGSNTEAFF
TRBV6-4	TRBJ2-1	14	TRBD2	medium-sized	TGTGCCAGCAGTGTAAGTGCGGGGGTTAATGAGCAGTTCTTC	CASSVSAGVNEQFF
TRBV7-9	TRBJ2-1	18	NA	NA	TGTGCCAGCAGCTTAGCGCGCCTAGGGCAGGGAAAATACAATGAGCAGTTCTTC	CASSLARLGQGKYNEQFF
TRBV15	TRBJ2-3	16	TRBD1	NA	TGTGCCACCAGTAGCCCCGACAGGGGCAACACAGATACGCAGTATTTT	CATSSPDRGNTDTQYF
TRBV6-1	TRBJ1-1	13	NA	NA	TGTGCCAGCAGATCTATCCGGAACACTGAAGCTTTCTTT	CASRSIRNTEAFF
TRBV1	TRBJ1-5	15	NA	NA	TGCACCAGCAGGAGTGGACAGGGGAACAATCAGCCCCAGCATTTT	CTSRSGQGNNQPQHF
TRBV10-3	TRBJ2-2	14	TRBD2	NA	TGTGCCATCAGTGAACAGCGGGGGGGCGGGGAGCTGTTTTTT	CAISEQRGGGELFF